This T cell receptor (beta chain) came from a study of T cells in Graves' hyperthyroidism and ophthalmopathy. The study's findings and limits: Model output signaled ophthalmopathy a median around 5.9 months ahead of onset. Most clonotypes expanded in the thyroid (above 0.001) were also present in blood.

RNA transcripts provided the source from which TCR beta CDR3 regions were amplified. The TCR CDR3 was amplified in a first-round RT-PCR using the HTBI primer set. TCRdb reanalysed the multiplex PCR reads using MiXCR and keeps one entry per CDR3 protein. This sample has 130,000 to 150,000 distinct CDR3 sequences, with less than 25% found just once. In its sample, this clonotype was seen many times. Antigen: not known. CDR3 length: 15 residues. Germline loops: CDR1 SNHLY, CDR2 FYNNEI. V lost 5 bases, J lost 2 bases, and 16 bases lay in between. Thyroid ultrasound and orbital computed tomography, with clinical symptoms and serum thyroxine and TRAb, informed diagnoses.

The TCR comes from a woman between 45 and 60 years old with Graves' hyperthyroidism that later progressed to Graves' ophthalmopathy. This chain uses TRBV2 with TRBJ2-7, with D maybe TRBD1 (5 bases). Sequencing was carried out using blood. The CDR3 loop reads CASSRGTPGAYEQYF. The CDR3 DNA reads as TGTGCCAGCAGTAGGGGCACGCCTGGGGCCTACGAGCAGTACTTC. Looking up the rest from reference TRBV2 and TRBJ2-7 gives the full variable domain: EPEVTQTPSHQVTQMGQEVILRCVPISNHLYFYWYRQILGQKVEFLVSFYNNEISEKSEIFDDQFSVERPDGSNFTLKIRSTKLEDSAMYFCASSRGTPGAYEQYFGPGTRLTVT.